The 9 T cell receptor beta chains in this list originate from one sample, sequenced in a study of cytomegalovirus exposure and HLA in healthy donors. PCR amplification relied on 60 Vbeta primers (plus 13 Jbeta primers). The method was immunoSEQ multiplex PCR; TCRdb's version includes in-frame clones alone and lacks a portion of them. The sample holds under 150,000 clones, 82% seen once. The sequencing sample was made of PBMCs. The receptors come from a woman aged 18-35 years in good health and CMV-seronegative.

This sequence joins TRBV29-1 and TRBJ1-1; tentative D call: TRBD1 (5 bases). Trimming removed 3 bases at V and 4 bases at J, with 12 bases between. CDR1 SQVTM and CDR2 ANQGSEA come from the germline V gene. CDR3 length equals 13 residues. CDR3 in DNA: TGCAGCGTTGATAAGGGGCCGGGCACTGAAGCTTTCTTT. Its protein product is CSVDKGPGTEAFF.

V gene TRBV7-2 combines with J gene TRBJ2-2; 8 bases agree with TRBD1. The V segment lost 9 bases and the J segment 1 base; nucleotides outside the gene matches: 7. CDR1 is SGHTA and CDR2 is FQGNSA in the germline V gene. The CDR3 runs to 15 residues. CDR3 in DNA: TGTGCCAGGGATTCCGGGACAGGGAACACCGGGGAGCTGTTTTTT. The encoded protein is CARDSGTGNTGELFF. Complete variable domain (other parts from reference TRBV7-2 and TRBJ2-2): GAGVSQSPSNKVTEKGKDVELRCDPISGHTALYWYRQSLGQGLEFLIYFQGNSAPDKSGLPSDRFSAERTGGSVSTLTIQRTQQEDSAVYLCARDSGTGNTGELFFGEGSRLTVL.

The chain recombines TRBV7-8 with TRBJ1-5; a possible D gene is TRBD1 (6 bases). Germline V lookup: CDR1 SGHVS, CDR2 FQNEAQ. The germline V and J ends were trimmed by 0 bases and 0 bases, with 6 bases remaining between them. The CDR3 consists of 15 residues. CDR3 amino acids: CASSLAGGSNQPQHF. CDR3 DNA: TGTGCCAGCAGCTTAGCAGGGGGTAGCAATCAGCCCCAGCATTTT.

The chain has TRBV11-3 and TRBJ2-5, with D possibly matching TRBD1 (5 bases). Germline V gene sequence: CDR1 SGHNT, CDR2 YENEEA. V shed 2 bases and J shed 4 bases, with 8 bases lying between them. This CDR3 comprises 13 residues. In DNA form, the CDR3 reads TGTGCCAGCAGCTTACAGGGCCCAGAGACCCAGTACTTC. It yields the protein CASSLQGPETQYF.

The chain carries TRBV7-9 and TRBJ1-4; no reliable D call. V was shortened by 0 bases and J by 7 bases, with 9 bases between the two germline ends. CDR1 and CDR2 (germline): SEHNR, FQNEAQ (reference sequence). The CDR3 is 14 amino acids. The CDR3 coding sequence is TGTGCCAGCAGCTTAGCGGGCGACGGTGAAAAACTGTTTTTT. It translates to CASSLAGDGEKLFF.

This chain uses TRBV4-1 with TRBJ1-2; 11 nucleotides line up with TRBD1. Germline CDR1 reads MGHRA; CDR2 reads YSYEKL. The CDR3 runs to 15 residues. With 2 bases clipped from V and 8 bases from J, the junction kept 7 bases outside the gene matches. CDR3 loop: CASSQPRTGGNGYTF. DNA of the CDR3: TGCGCCAGCAGCCAACCTCGGACAGGGGGCAACGGCTACACCTTC.

The V call is TRBV7-8, the J call TRBJ1-5; D not resolved. CDR3 length: 16 amino acids. The V end lost 5 bases, the J end lost 0 bases, and 14 bases lay between the germline ends. CDR1 and CDR2 (germline): SGHVS, FQNEAQ. This CDR3 is CASSPRRADSNQPQHF. Here the CDR3 DNA reads TGTGCCAGCAGCCCCAGGCGGGCAGATAGCAATCAGCCCCAGCATTTT.

The table lists this clone with a count of one. V and J are TRBV19 and TRBJ2-2; D might be TRBD1 (6 bases). Trimming took 8 bases from V and 8 from J, leaving 18 bases between them. Germline V gene lookup returns CDR1 LNHDA and CDR2 SQIVND (reference sequence). This CDR3 region has 14 residues. The CDR3 DNA follows: TGTGCCAGTGTTGCCCAGGGGCGGGCGGGGGAGCTGTTTTTT. Protein: CASVAQGRAGELFF.

The chain has TRBV10-3 and TRBJ2-7; perhaps TRBD1 as D (6 bases). This CDR3 contains 12 residues. Deletions cut 5 bases from V and 6 bases from J, with 11 bases between. Germline CDR1 and CDR2: ENHRY and SYGVKD. CDR3 residues: CAISTGQSEQYF. CDR3 sequence (DNA): TGTGCCATCAGTACCGGACAGTCCGAGCAGTACTTC.